This T cell receptor (beta chain) was captured by sequencing in a study of neurological immune-mediated disorders (dated by TCRdb to the late 2010s). Regarding the study in general: The study compared peripheral blood TCR-beta repertoires of HTLV-I-associated myelopathy (HAM/TSP) patients, multiple sclerosis patients and healthy controls using UMI-based sequencing. The cohort comprised 68 subjects: around 15 HAM/TSP patients, roughly 34 multiple sclerosis patients and around 20 healthy controls. The 106 TCR-beta libraries included longitudinal samples, technical triplicates and paired sorted CD4+ and CD8+ T-cell subsets alongside PBMC samples.

Remarks on this clonotype: Which antigen it targets is not known. Base qualities were left out, and no much larger clone turns up one base away.

cDNA synthesis used template-switch 5'RACE with a primer carrying a 10-nucleotide random unique molecular identifier tagging each TCR transcript. Every sequencing run yielded over 190 million TCR-beta sequences covering 15-18 subjects. Total RNA was extracted with the RNeasy kit. TCR-beta VDJ regions were amplified with primers for the TCR constant region and the 5'RACE anchor, using the KAPA Real-time Library Amplification kit. A first PCR added sample indexes and Illumina adaptors, and a second PCR then raised library yield. After Ampure bead purification, the TCR product of roughly 650 bp was size-selected on a 2% E-gel SizeSelection system. Before pooling, library quality was checked on a Bioanalyzer, concentration was measured with Qubit, and libraries were quantified with the Kapa Library Quantification kit. An Illumina HiSeq 2500 sequenced the libraries paired-end 2 x 150 bp. To increase sequence diversity, about 25-30% phiX was spiked into each library pool. From the authors' description of their analysis: The UMI-based MiGEC pipeline processed quality-filtered reads and removed over 80% of raw TCR sequences during error correction. IMGT germline references were used for aligning VDJ genes, and each clonotype was defined as a unique CDR3 amino acid sequence together with its V-J genes. Clonal expansion, Shannon diversity and CDR3 relatedness (CalcPairwiseDistances, ClusterSamples) were evaluated with VDJtools, and phylogenetic trees were built with CLCbio workbench. A clone was classed as expanded if it had 8 or more unique UMIs, a cutoff based on coefficient-of-variation modelling across technical triplicates. The public reads were reprocessed in TCRdb via fastp at Q25 and MiXCR, keeping in-frame beta chains. Each CDR3 protein gets just one entry, which takes the most common genes and DNA from the rows behind it. TCRdb, rather than the study authors, made the V and J calls. This sample has tens of thousands of distinct CDR3 sequences in its table, and roughly an eighth of those were observed once. The ten largest account for approximately 7.5% of the sample.

Trimming removed 8 bases from V and 0 bases from J, leaving 11 bases between the germline ends. CDR1 DFQATT and CDR2 SNEGSKA are derived from the germline V gene (reference sequence). There are 13 amino acids in the CDR3, from cysteine to phenylalanine inclusive. CDR3 DNA is the only sequence kept; it has 39 bases, read in frame from the first base. Overall results and qualifications from the work: TCR clonal expansion was greatest in HAM/TSP patients and smallest in MS patients, who ranked below even healthy controls. Expanded clones from different subjects shared no identical CDR3 amino acid sequences, which suggests that TCR-beta repertoires were private in all groups.

The healthy controls were volunteers from blood banks in Maryland, USA. For unsorted PBMC libraries, 2 million PBMCs were used after storage in RNAlater at -80 degrees C until RNA extraction. Peripheral blood underwent Ficoll-Hypaque density gradient centrifugation to isolate PBMCs, which were then cryopreserved in liquid nitrogen. The chain uses TRBV20-1 and TRBJ1-3; the D gene is unclear. This clonotype was sampled from a woman aged 45-65 years in good health. Sample: PBMCs. The bases are TGCAGTAATAGAGCCCTCTCTGGAAACACCATATATTTT. Translated, this is CSNRALSGNTIYF.